The 30 T cell receptor beta chains in this list originate from one sample, sequenced in a study of read filtering for tumor transcriptome and immune sequencing. This library used approximately 370 ng RNA and molecular barcoded adaptors spanning alpha/delta and beta/gamma chains. Via MiXCR, TCRdb re-called the reads, giving one row per CDR3 protein. The table records 40,000 or so distinct CDR3 sequences, 12% to 15% of them present only once. Sample: a population of CD138-negative cells sorted from bone marrow. The source of these receptors is a donor at least 40 years old with multiple myeloma.

The table lists this clonotype with many counts. This chain connects TRBV6-6 to TRBJ2-1, with TRBD2 matching 10 bases. The CDR3 runs 16 residues. The germline gives CDR1 MNHNY, CDR2 SVGAGI (reference sequence). V lost 6 bases and J lost 5; bases outside the gene matches: 10. The CDR3 DNA reads as TGTGCCAGCAGACTAACCGGGACTAGCGCCGACAATGAGCAGTTCTTC. Translating gives CASRLTGTSADNEQFF.

The chain couples TRBV5-6 to TRBJ2-6; 9 positions agree with TRBD1. The junction had 1 base not matched to a gene; V was cut back by 3 bases and J by 3 bases. Germline V gene data show CDR1 as SGHDT and CDR2 as YYEEEE. This CDR3 spans 15 amino acids. CDR3 sequence reads: CASSWTGDGANVLTF. The CDR3 nucleotides read TGTGCCAGCAGCTGGACAGGGGATGGGGCCAACGTCCTGACTTTC.

Note on this clonotype: With a much larger clone just one base away, this may be a read error. V gene TRBV5-1 combines with J gene TRBJ2-1; 12 positions match TRBD1. Trimming cost V 4 bases and J 9 bases; bases outside gene matches: 8. This CDR3 is built from 15 residues. Germline V gives CDR1 SGHRS, CDR2 YFSETQ. The CDR3 protein is CASSRPQGQGAEQFF. DNA of the CDR3: TGCGCCAGCAGCCGACCCCAGGGACAGGGGGCTGAGCAGTTCTTC.

Many counts were recorded for this clonotype. The genes are TRBV25-1 and TRBJ2-7; D may be TRBD1 (6 bases). Germline V gene sequence: CDR1 MGHDK, CDR2 SYGVNS. The ends were cut back, 2 bases at V and 4 bases at J, with 9 bases in the middle. The CDR3 extends over 13 amino acids. The CDR3 DNA reads TGTGCCAGCAGTGAAGCCGGACAGTACGAGCAGTACTTC. Translation gives CASSEAGQYEQYF.

This clonotype was seen repeatedly, ten times or more. The gene calls are TRBV6-1 and TRBJ1-2; D gene unclear. Deletions cut 3 bases from V and 8 bases from J, with 13 bases between. The CDR3 runs to 13 residues. The germline gives CDR1 MNHNS, CDR2 SASEGT. The CDR3 loop is CASSDEPTLGYTF. DNA of the CDR3: TGTGCCAGCAGTGATGAACCGACACTCGGCTACACCTTC.

This clonotype came up many times. The chain has TRBV20-1 and TRBJ1-1; 12 nucleotides agree with TRBD1. V shed 5 bases, J shed 3 bases, and the junction held 7 bases outside the gene matches. The CDR3 contains 15 residues. The germline CDR1 and CDR2 sequences are DFQATT and SNEGSKA (reference sequence). CDR3 protein: CSAEGQGAGDTEAFF. Written as DNA, the CDR3 is TGCAGTGCTGAGGGACAGGGGGCGGGGGACACTGAAGCTTTCTTT.

This clonotype was seen repeatedly, ten times or more. This rearrangement joins TRBV19 to TRBJ2-1; D is perhaps TRBD2 (6 bases). Germline values: CDR1 LNHDA, CDR2 SQIVND (reference sequence). The V end was cut by 3 bases, the J end by 5 bases, with 11 bases between. CDR3 length equals 14 residues. Written as DNA, the CDR3 is TGTGCCAGTAGTATGGTGCTAGCGAACAATGAGCAGTTCTTC. Protein product: CASSMVLANNEQFF.

Ten or more counts support this clonotype. The J gene is TRBJ2-7, the V gene TRBV11-2, with D possibly being TRBD2 (6 bases). The CDR3 has 14 residues. In germline, CDR1 is SGHAT, CDR2 FQNNGV. V was clipped by 1 base and J by 0 bases, with 7 bases between them. CDR3 DNA sequence: TGTGCCAGCAGCTTAGGCGGGGACTCCTACGAGCAGTACTTC. This gives the protein CASSLGGDSYEQYF.

The table lists this clonotype with many counts. The chain is built from TRBV7-8 and TRBJ1-4; D gene uncertain. Looked up from germline, CDR1 is SGHVS and CDR2 is FQNEAQ. The V gene lost 1 base and the J gene lost 8 bases, with 14 bases spanning the gap. This CDR3 contains 15 residues. CDR3 loop: CASSLGPGNVEKLFF. CDR3 DNA sequence: TGTGCCAGCAGCTTAGGACCCGGGAACGTCGAAAAACTGTTTTTT.

This clonotype was counted at least ten times. This chain links TRBV20-1 with TRBJ1-2; 11 nucleotides match TRBD1. Germline V CDR1 and CDR2: DFQATT, SNEGSKA (reference sequence). The CDR3 is made up of 17 amino acids. With V trimmed by 5 bases and J by 4 bases, 15 bases remained unmatched. The chain's CDR3 is CSASVGGQGGSTYGYTF. In DNA form, the CDR3 reads TGCAGTGCTTCGGTCGGGGGACAGGGGGGATCAACCTATGGCTACACCTTC.

This clonotype was seen repeatedly, ten times or more. This chain connects TRBV19 to TRBJ2-7, with D tentatively TRBD1 (6 bases). The CDR3 runs to 16 residues. The germline V gene encodes CDR1 LNHDA and CDR2 SQIVND (reference sequence). The germline V and J ends were trimmed by 7 bases and 6 bases, with 25 bases remaining between them. The chain's CDR3 is CASTSIGQSLTCEQYF. The CDR3 nucleotides are TGTGCCAGTACCTCGATCGGACAGAGCCTGACTTGCGAGCAGTACTTC.

In this sample, this clonotype turned up many times. The V call is TRBV28, the J call TRBJ2-5; D not certain. This CDR3 comprises 13 residues. Looked up from germline, CDR1 is MDHEN and CDR2 is SYDVKM. Trimming pared 7 bases from V and 2 bases from J, leaving 11 bases between. Here the CDR3 reads CASTTTYQETQYF. The CDR3 coding sequence is TGTGCCAGCACCACCACATATCAAGAGACCCAGTACTTC.

By sample fraction, this clonotype is medium-sized. The chain employs TRBV6-5 and TRBJ1-5; D might be TRBD1 (6 bases). Germline CDR1 reads MNHEY; CDR2 reads SVGAGI. V shed 6 bases and J shed 3 bases, with 12 bases lying between them. The CDR3 consists of 14 residues. This CDR3 is CASSPRDNNQPQHF. Here the CDR3 DNA reads TGTGCCAGCAGCCCCCGGGACAACAATCAGCCCCAGCATTTT.

There are a few counts of this clonotype. The rearrangement uses TRBV11-3 and TRBJ2-7; 11 bases agree with TRBD1. The CDR3 has 14 amino acids. Germline V CDR1 and CDR2: SGHNT, YENEEA. Germline trimming cut 4 bases from V and 7 bases from J; bases unmatched to any gene: 6. CDR3 bases: TGTGCCAGCAGCTCTCCCGGGACAGGGGGAGAGCAGTACTTC. Amino acids: CASSSPGTGGEQYF. The full variable domain, in which reference TRBV11-3 and TRBJ2-7 provide the parts outside the CDR3, is EAGVVQSPRYKIIEKKQPVAFWCNPISGHNTLYWYLQNLGQGPELLIRYENEEAVDDSQLPKDRFSAERLKGVDSTLKIQPAELGDSAVYLCASSSPGTGGEQYFGPGTRLTVT.

This clonotype was picked up many times. This sequence joins TRBV5-1 and TRBJ2-1; possible D gene TRBD2, 7 bases. This CDR3 spans 15 amino acids. V was shortened by 4 bases and J by 4 bases, with 15 bases between the two germline ends. Germline V gene lookup returns CDR1 SGHRS and CDR2 YFSETQ. In DNA form, the CDR3 reads TGCGCCAGCAGCCCCGACGGGGGGCCATACAATGAGCAGTTCTTC. Amino acids: CASSPDGGPYNEQFF.

This clonotype has a count of ten or more. The J gene is TRBJ2-7, the V gene TRBV20-1; 10 bases fit TRBD2. Germline assignment: CDR1 DFQATT and CDR2 SNEGSKA (reference sequence). The CDR3 is 13 residues long. The J segment lost 2 bases and the V segment lost 6 bases, leaving 4 bases of the junction unmatched. CDR3 coding DNA: TGCAGTGCCCATAGCGGGGGGCCCTACGAGCAGTACTTC. This encodes CSAHSGGPYEQYF.

This clonotype was seen repeatedly, ten times or more. The chain recombines TRBV3-1 with TRBJ2-7, with 12 bases that match TRBD1. V lost 4 bases, J lost 3 bases, and 10 bases stayed unmatched. The germline gives CDR1 LGHDT, CDR2 YNNKEL (reference sequence). There are 17 residues in the CDR3. CDR3 nucleotides: TGTGCCAGCAGCCTCGATTCCGGGACAGGGGGCTTCTACGAGCAGTACTTC. Its translation: CASSLDSGTGGFYEQYF.

The table lists this clonotype with a few counts. Just one base apart from a much larger clone, this may be a read error. As DNA, the CDR3 is TGTGCCAGCAGTGAGGGGCAGGGGACTTCTGAGCAGTTCTTC. Its translation is CASSEGQGTSEQFF. The chain has TRBV6-1 and TRBJ2-1; D may correspond to TRBD1 or TRBD2 (6 bases each). In germline, CDR1 is MNHNS, CDR2 SASEGT. The CDR3 consists of 14 residues. Trimming took 3 bases from V and 9 from J, leaving 15 bases between them.

A single count supports this clonotype. With a much larger clone just one base away, this may be a read error. The conserved final phenylalanine or tryptophan is absent from the CDR3, which likely points to a read error. The chain carries TRBV7-4 and TRBJ1-2; TRBD1 is a possible D gene (5 bases). V dropped 8 bases and J dropped 3 bases, with 22 bases sitting between them. Germline V CDR1 and CDR2: SGHVT, SQSDAQ. The CDR3 covers 16 residues. CDR3 nucleotides: TGTGCCAGCCTTGTGGGACGCCAAAACCAGGACTATGGCTACACCCTC. Its translation: CASLVGRQNQDYGYTL.

This clonotype was picked up a small number of times. The J gene is TRBJ2-3, the V gene TRBV7-2, with 8 bases identical to TRBD2. The germline gives CDR1 SGHTA, CDR2 FQGNSA. CDR3 length: 16 residues. Unmatched junction bases numbered 8, after V lost 1 base and J lost 5 bases. This CDR3 reads CASSLEVWRGEDTQYF. The CDR3 DNA follows: TGTGCCAGCAGCTTAGAGGTGTGGCGGGGGGAAGATACGCAGTATTTT.

This clonotype was recorded at least ten times. The rearrangement links TRBV29-1 to TRBJ2-3; TRBD1 matches 8 bases. The CDR3 has 13 amino acids. CDR1 and CDR2 from the germline V gene are SQVTM and ANQGSEA. J gave up 5 bases and V 4 bases, and 5 bases lay outside the gene matches. The CDR3 DNA is TGCAGCGTTGGGGCCAGGGGGCAAGATACGCAGTATTTT. It codes for CSVGARGQDTQYF.

This clonotype was counted ten times or more. J is TRBJ1-5 and V is TRBV7-6; 7 positions agree with TRBD1. V trimming: 5 bases; J trimming: 6 bases; junction bases outside the gene matches: 7. CDR3 length: 14 residues. Germline CDR1 and CDR2: SGHVS and FNYEAQ. The CDR3 region is CASSPDRAAQPQHF. The CDR3 DNA reads TGTGCCAGCAGCCCAGACAGGGCCGCTCAGCCCCAGCATTTT.

This clonotype came up many times. The V and J genes are TRBV7-6 and TRBJ1-5; TRBD1 agrees at 11 bases. Trimming removed 2 bases from V and 6 bases from J; junction bases left unmatched: 3. The CDR3 runs to 15 residues. The germline CDR1 and CDR2 sequences are SGHVS and FNYEAQ. The CDR3 nucleotides are TGTGCCAGCAGCTTAAGCGGGACAGGGGGTCAGCCCCAGCATTTT. Translating gives CASSLSGTGGQPQHF. Full variable domain (missing parts from reference TRBV7-6 and TRBJ1-5): GAGVSQSPRYKVTKRGQDVALRCDPISGHVSLYWYRQALGQGPEFLTYFNYEAQQDKSGLPNDRFSAERPEGSISTLTIQRTEQRDSAMYRCASSLSGTGGQPQHFGDGTRLSIL.

The sample holds a few counts of this clonotype. J is TRBJ2-2 and V is TRBV10-3; D is perhaps TRBD1 (5 bases). In germline, CDR1 is ENHRY, CDR2 SYGVKD. V was shortened by 4 bases and J by 5 bases, with 11 bases between the two germline ends. The CDR3 sequence is 14 residues long. The CDR3 nucleotides are TGTGCCATCAGTGGGGCAGGGAATACCGGGGAGCTGTTTTTT. This codes for CAISGAGNTGELFF.

This clonotype was observed many times. This chain joins TRBV6-2 or TRBV6-3 and TRBJ2-1; D is possibly TRBD2 (6 bases). Trimming stripped 6 bases from V and 4 bases from J, with 13 bases between. Germline V gives CDR1 MNHEY, CDR2 SVGEGT. CDR3 length equals 14 residues. The CDR3 reads CASSLRGLYNEQFF. The CDR3 DNA reads as TGTGCCAGCAGCCTTCGGGGACTTTACAATGAGCAGTTCTTC.

This clonotype has ten or more counts. The V and J genes are TRBV4-3 and TRBJ1-5, with 9 positions matching TRBD1. The germline V gene encodes CDR1 LGHNA and CDR2 YSLEER. The J segment lost 6 bases and the V segment lost 4 bases, leaving 7 bases of the junction unmatched. This CDR3 is 15 amino acids long. Written as DNA, the CDR3 is TGCGCCAGCAGCCGTAACAGGGGGCACGGTCAGCCCCAGCATTTT. Protein: CASSRNRGHGQPQHF.

As for this clonotype: A far larger clone is off by one base, so a read error is likely. The chain combines TRBV4-3 with TRBJ1-2, with D perhaps matching TRBD1 (6 bases). Germline V gene lookup returns CDR1 LGHNA and CDR2 YSLEER. This CDR3 comprises 15 residues. Written as DNA, the CDR3 is TGCGCCAGCAGCTTCCCCGCCGGGACACAGTATGGCTACGCCTTC. This encodes CASSFPAGTQYGYAF.

At least ten counts were recorded for this clonotype. This chain connects TRBV15 to TRBJ2-6; D is tentatively TRBD1 or TRBD2 (5 bases each). The V gene lost 0 bases and the J gene lost 2 bases, with 14 bases spanning the gap. CDR1 is LNHNV, CDR2 YYDKDF, per germline (reference sequence). This CDR3 comprises 18 residues. The CDR3 protein is CATSRDGRGAAGANVLTF. The CDR3 nucleotides are TGTGCCACCAGCAGAGATGGGCGAGGGGCGGCTGGGGCCAACGTCCTGACTTTC.

The table lists this clonotype with many counts. The V gene is TRBV24-1, the J gene TRBJ1-2; no definite D call. Trimming stripped 7 bases from V and 1 base from J, with 9 bases between. Germline CDR1 reads KGHDR; CDR2 reads SFDVKD. The CDR3 has 13 residues. The CDR3 is CATSTQVNYGYTF. DNA of the CDR3: TGTGCCACCAGCACTCAGGTTAACTATGGCTACACCTTC.

This clonotype was found many times. The chain combines TRBV3-1 with TRBJ1-2; 7 bases align to TRBD1. The germline V gene encodes CDR1 LGHDT and CDR2 YNNKEL (reference sequence). With V trimmed by 1 base and J by 0 bases, 5 bases remained unmatched. This CDR3 is built from 16 residues. CDR3 protein: CASSQVGDRSNYGYTF. The CDR3 bases are TGTGCCAGCAGCCAAGTGGGGGACAGATCTAACTATGGCTACACCTTC.